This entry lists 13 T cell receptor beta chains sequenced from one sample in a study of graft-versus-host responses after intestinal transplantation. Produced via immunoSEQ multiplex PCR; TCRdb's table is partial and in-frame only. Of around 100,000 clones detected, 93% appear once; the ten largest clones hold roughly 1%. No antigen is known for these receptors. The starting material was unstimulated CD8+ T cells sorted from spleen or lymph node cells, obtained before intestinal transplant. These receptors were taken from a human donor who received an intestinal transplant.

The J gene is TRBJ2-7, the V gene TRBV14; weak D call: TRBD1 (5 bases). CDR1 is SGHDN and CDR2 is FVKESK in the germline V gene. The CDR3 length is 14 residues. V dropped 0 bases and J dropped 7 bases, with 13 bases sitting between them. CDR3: CASSQELSPGEQYF. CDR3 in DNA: TGTGCCAGCAGCCAAGAGCTCAGTCCAGGGGAGCAGTACTTC. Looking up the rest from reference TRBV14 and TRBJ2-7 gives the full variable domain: EAGVTQFPSHSVIEKGQTVTLRCDPISGHDNLYWYRRVMGKEIKFLLHFVKESKQDESGMPNNRFLAERTGGTYSTLKVQPAELEDSGVYFCASSQELSPGEQYFGPGTRLTVT.

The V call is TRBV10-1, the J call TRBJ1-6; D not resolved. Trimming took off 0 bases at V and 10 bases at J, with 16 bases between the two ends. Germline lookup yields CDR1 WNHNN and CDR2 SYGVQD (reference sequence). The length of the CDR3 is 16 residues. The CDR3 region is CASSESSWDSRSPLHF. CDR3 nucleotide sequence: TGCGCCAGCAGTGAGTCGTCTTGGGATTCAAGATCACCCCTCCACTTT.

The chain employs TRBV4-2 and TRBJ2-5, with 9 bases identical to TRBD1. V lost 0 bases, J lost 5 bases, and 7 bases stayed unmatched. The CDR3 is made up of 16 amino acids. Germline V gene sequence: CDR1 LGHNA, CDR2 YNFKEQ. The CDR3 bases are TGTGCCAGCAGCCAAGATTTGGGACAGGGACAGGAGACCCAGTACTTC. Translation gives CASSQDLGQGQETQYF.

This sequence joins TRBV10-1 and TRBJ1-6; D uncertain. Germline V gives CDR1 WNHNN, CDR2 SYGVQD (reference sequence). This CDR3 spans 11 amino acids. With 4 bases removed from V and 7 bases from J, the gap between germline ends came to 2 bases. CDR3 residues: CASSGNSPLHF. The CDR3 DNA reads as TGCGCCAGCAGTGGGAATTCACCCCTCCACTTT.

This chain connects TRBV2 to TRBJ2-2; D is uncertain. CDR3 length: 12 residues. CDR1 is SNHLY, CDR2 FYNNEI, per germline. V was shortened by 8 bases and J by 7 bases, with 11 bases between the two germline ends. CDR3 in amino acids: CASFGHSGELFF. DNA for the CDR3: TGTGCCAGCTTCGGCCACAGCGGGGAGCTGTTTTTT.

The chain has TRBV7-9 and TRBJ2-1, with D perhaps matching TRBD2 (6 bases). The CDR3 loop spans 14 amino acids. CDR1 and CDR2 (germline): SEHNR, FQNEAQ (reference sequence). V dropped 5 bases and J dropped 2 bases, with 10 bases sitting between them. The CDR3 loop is CASSPGEAYNEQFF. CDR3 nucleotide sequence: TGTGCCAGCAGCCCGGGAGAGGCCTACAATGAGCAGTTCTTC.

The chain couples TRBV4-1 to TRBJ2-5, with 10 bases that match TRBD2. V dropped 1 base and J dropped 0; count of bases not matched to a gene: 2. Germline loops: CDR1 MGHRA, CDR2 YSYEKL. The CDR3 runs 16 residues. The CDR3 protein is CASSQGTSGYQETQYF. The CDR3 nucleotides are TGCGCCAGCAGCCAAGGGACTAGCGGTTACCAAGAGACCCAGTACTTC.

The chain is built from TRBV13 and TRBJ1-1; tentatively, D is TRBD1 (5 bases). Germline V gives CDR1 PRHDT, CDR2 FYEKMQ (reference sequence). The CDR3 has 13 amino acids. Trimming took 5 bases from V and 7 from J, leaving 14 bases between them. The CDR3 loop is CASSLWGRVEAFF. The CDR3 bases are TGTGCCAGCAGCCTGTGGGGGAGGGTTGAAGCTTTCTTT.

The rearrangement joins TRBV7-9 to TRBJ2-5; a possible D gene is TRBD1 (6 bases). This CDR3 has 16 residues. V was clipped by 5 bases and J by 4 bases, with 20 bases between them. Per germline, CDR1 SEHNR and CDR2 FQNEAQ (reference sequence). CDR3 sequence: CASSPPGTLVGETQYF. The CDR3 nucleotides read TGTGCCAGCAGCCCGCCCGGGACATTAGTAGGAGAGACCCAGTACTTC. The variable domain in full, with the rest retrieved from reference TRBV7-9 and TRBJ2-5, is DTGVSQNPRHKITKRGQNVTFRCDPISEHNRLYWYRQTLGQGPEFLTYFQNEAQLEKSRLLSDRFSAERPKGSFSTLEIQRTEQGDSAMYLCASSPPGTLVGETQYFGPGTRLLVL.

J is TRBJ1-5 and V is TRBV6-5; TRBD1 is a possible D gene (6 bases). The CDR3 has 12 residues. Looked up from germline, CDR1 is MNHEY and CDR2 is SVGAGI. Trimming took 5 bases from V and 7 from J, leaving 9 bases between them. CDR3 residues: CASSEGGQPQHF. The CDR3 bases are TGTGCCAGCAGTGAAGGGGGACAGCCCCAGCATTTT.

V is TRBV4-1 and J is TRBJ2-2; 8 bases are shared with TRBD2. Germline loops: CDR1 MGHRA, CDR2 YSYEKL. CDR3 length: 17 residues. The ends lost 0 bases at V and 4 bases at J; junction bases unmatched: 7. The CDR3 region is CASSQEERGTPTGELFF. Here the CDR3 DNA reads TGCGCCAGCAGCCAAGAAGAGCGGGGGACTCCCACCGGGGAGCTGTTTTTT.

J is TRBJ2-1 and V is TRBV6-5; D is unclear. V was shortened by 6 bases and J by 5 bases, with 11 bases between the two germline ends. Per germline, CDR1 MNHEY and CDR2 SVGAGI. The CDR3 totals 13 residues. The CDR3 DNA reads TGTGCCAGCAGCTCCGACTGGGACAATGAGCAGTTCTTC. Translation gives CASSSDWDNEQFF.

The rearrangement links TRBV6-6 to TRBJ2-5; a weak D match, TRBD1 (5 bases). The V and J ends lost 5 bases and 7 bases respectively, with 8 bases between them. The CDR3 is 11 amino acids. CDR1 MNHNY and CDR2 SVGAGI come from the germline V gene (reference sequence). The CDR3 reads CASSQQATQYF. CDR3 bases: TGTGCCAGCAGTCAACAGGCGACCCAGTACTTC.